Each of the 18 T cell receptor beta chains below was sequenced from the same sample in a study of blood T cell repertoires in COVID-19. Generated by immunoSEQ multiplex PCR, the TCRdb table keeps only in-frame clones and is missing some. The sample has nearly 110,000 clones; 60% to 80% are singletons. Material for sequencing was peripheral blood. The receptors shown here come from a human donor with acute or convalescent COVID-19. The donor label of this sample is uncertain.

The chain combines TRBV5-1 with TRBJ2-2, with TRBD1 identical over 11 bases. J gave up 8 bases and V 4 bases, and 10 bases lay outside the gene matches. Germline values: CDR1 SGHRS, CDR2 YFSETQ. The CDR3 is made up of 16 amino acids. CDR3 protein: CASSLGQGASSGELFF. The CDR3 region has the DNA TGCGCCAGCAGCCTCGGACAGGGGGCTTCGTCGGGGGAGCTGTTTTTT.

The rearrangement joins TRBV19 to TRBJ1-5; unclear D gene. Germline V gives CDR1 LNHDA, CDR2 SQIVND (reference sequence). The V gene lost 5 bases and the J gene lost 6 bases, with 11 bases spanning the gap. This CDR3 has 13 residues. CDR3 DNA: TGTGCCAGTAGTTCCTCGCGGGGTCAGCCCCAGCATTTT. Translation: CASSSSRGQPQHF. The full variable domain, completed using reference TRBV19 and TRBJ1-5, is DGGITQSPKYLFRKEGQNVTLSCEQNLNHDAMYWYRQDPGQGLRLIYYSQIVNDFQKGDIAEGYSVSREKKESFPLTVTSAQKNPTAFYLCASSSSRGQPQHFGDGTRLSIL.

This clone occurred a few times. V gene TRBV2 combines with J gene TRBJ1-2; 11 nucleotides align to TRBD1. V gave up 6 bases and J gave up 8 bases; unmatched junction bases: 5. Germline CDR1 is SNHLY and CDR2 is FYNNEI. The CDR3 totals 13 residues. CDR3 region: CASRPGQGVGYTF. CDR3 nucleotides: TGTGCCAGCAGACCGGGACAGGGGGTCGGCTACACCTTC.

DNA for the CDR3: TGTGCCAGCAGTCCACAGGGCACAGATACGCAGTATTTT. Amino acid sequence: CASSPQGTDTQYF. The chain has TRBV12-3 or TRBV12-4 and TRBJ2-3, with D maybe TRBD1 (5 bases). This CDR3 spans 13 amino acids. Trimming removed 5 bases from V and 1 base from J, with 7 bases in between.

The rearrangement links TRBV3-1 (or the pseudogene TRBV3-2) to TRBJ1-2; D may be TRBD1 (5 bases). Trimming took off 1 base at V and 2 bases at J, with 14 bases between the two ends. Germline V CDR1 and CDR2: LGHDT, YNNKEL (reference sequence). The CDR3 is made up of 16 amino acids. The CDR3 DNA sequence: TGTGCCAGCAGCCAAGCTTACAGGAGCCAAAACTATGGCTACACCTTC. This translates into CASSQAYRSQNYGYTF.

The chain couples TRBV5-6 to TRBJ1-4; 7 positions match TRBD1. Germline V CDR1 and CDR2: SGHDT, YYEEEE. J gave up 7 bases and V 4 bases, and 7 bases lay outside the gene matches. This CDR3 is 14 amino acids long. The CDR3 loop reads CASSPQGRGEKLFF. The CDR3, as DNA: TGTGCCAGCAGCCCACAGGGGAGAGGTGAAAAACTGTTTTTT.

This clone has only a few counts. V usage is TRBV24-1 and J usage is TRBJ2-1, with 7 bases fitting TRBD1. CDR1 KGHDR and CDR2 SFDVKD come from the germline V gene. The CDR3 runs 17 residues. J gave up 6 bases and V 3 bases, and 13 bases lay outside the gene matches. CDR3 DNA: TGTGCCACCAGTGATCAGAGACAGGGAGATAATTTCAATGAGCAGTTCTTC. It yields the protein CATSDQRQGDNFNEQFF.

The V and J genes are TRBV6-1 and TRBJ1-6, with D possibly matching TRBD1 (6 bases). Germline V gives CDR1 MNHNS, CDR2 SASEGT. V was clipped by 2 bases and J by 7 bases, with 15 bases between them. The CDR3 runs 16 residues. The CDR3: CASSETGTHPNSPLHF. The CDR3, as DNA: TGTGCCAGCAGTGAAACCGGGACACATCCAAATTCACCCCTCCACTTT.

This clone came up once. CDR3 bases: TGCGCCAGCAGCTTAGGACAGACTTATGGCTACACCTTC. Its protein is CASSLGQTYGYTF. The chain is built from TRBV5-1 and TRBJ1-2; maybe TRBD1 (6 bases). Trimming stripped 2 bases from V and 5 bases from J, with 10 bases between. The CDR3 length is 13 residues. The germline V gene encodes CDR1 SGHRS and CDR2 YFSETQ.

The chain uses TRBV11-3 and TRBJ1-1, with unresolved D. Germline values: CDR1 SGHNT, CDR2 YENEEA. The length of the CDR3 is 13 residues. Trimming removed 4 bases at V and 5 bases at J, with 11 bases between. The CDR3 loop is CASSYGGETEAFF. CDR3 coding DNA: TGTGCCAGCAGCTACGGAGGAGAGACTGAAGCTTTCTTT.

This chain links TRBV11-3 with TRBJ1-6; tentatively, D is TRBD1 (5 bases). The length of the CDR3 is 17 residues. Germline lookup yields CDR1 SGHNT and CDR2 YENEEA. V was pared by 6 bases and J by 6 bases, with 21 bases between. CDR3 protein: CASSPSPPLTGNSPLHF. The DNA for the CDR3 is TGTGCCAGCAGTCCCAGCCCCCCCCTCACAGGTAATTCACCCCTCCACTTT. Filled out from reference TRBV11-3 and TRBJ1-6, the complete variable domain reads EAGVVQSPRYKIIEKKQPVAFWCNPISGHNTLYWYLQNLGQGPELLIRYENEEAVDDSQLPKDRFSAERLKGVDSTLKIQPAELGDSAVYLCASSPSPPLTGNSPLHFGNGTRLTVT.

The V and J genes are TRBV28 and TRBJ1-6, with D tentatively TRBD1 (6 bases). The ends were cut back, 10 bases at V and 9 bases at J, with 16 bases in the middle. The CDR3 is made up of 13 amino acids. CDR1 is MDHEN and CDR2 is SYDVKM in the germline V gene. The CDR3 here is CATHRGAGSPLHF. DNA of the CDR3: TGTGCCACCCACCGGGGGGCCGGTTCACCCCTCCACTTT.

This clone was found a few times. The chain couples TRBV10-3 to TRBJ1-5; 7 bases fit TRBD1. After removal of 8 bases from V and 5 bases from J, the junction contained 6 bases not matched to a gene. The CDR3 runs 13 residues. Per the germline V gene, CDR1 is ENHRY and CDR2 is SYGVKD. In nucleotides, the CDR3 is TGTGCCATCGCCCGACAGGGCGATCAGCCCCAGCATTTT. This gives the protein CAIARQGDQPQHF.

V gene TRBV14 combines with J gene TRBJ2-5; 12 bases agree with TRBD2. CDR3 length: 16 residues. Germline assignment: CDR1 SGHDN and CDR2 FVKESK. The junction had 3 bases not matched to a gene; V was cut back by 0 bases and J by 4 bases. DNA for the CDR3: TGTGCCAGCAGCCAAGATCGACTAGCGGGGGTAGAGACCCAGTACTTC. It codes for CASSQDRLAGVETQYF.

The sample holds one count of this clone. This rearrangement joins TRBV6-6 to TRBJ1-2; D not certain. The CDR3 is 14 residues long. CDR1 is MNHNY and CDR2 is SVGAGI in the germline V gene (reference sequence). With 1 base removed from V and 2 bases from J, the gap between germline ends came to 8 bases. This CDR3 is CASSYFSFNYGYTF. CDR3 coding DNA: TGTGCCAGCAGTTACTTCTCCTTCAACTATGGCTACACCTTC.

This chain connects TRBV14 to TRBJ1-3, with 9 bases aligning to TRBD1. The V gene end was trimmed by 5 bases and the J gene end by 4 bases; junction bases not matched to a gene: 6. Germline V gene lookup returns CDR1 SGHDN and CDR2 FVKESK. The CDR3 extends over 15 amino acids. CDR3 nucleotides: TGTGCCAGCAGCGTACAGGGGGCGCGAGGAAACACCATATATTTT. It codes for CASSVQGARGNTIYF.

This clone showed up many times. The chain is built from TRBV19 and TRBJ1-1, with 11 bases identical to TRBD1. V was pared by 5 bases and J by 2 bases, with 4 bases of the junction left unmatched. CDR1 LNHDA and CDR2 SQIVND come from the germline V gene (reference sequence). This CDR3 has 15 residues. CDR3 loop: CASSPRTGGNTEAFF. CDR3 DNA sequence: TGTGCCAGTAGTCCACGGACAGGGGGCAACACTGAAGCTTTCTTT. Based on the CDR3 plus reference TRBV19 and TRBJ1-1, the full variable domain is DGGITQSPKYLFRKEGQNVTLSCEQNLNHDAMYWYRQDPGQGLRLIYYSQIVNDFQKGDIAEGYSVSREKKESFPLTVTSAQKNPTAFYLCASSPRTGGNTEAFFGQGTRLTVV.

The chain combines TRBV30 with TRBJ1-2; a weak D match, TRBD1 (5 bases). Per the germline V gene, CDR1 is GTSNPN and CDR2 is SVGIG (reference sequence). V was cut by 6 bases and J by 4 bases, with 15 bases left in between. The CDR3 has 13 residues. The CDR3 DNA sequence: TGTGCCTGCCCTTACAGGTCATCCTATGGCTACACCTTC. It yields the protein CACPYRSSYGYTF. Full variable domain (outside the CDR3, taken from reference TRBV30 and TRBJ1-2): SQTIHQWPATLVQPVGSPLSLECTVEGTSNPNLYWYRQAAGRGLQLLFYSVGIGQISSEVPQNLSASRPQDRQFILSSKKLLLSDSGFYLCACPYRSSYGYTFGSGTRLTVV.